This T cell receptor (beta chain) appears in the sequencing data of a study of T cells after yellow fever vaccination (dated by TCRdb to between 2017 and 2020). In terms of the full investigation: The SMART-Seq v4 Ultra Low Input RNA kit was used to prepare libraries from fractions with low cell numbers. Blood samples were taken at several timepoints before and after primary and secondary immunization, and bulk PBMC replicates and cell subsets were isolated. Two healthy male donors made up the cohort, one aged 18 to 30 years and the other aged 30 to 40 years. Bulk TCR alpha and beta repertoires were sequenced longitudinally to track T-cell clones before and after primary and booster YFV17D yellow fever vaccination. Here is what the overall study found, with its caveats: A small share of clonotypes was detected in both CD4 and CD8 compartments, with the overlap likely arising from convergent recombination. Because the study included only two donors, the extent to which the findings can be generalized is limited. Compared with the primary T-cell response, the secondary T-cell response was weaker but faster, peaking on day 5 rather than day 15. After the booster, most clones that had expanded after primary vaccination were detected again (around 97% of CD4 and 88% of CD8), suggesting broad maintenance of memory. Computational filtering was required because FACS-sorted repertoires could contain abundant contaminating clonotypes from the bulk population.

Looking up the germline V gene yields CDR1 SGHRS and CDR2 YFSETQ. From the cysteine up to the phenylalanine, the CDR3 has a length of 13 residues. Only the CDR3 portion is preserved as DNA: 39 bases, with reading frame beginning at the first base. The trim is 4 bases for V and 2 bases for J, with a gap of 9 bases between the germline ends. This clonotype was detected ten times or more. Its antigen remains undetermined. Base qualities are not provided; no much larger clone lies one nucleotide away. What the treatment or condition label conveys for this sample: live attenuated yellow fever vaccine strain. At each blood-draw timepoint, two biological replicates of bulk PBMCs were obtained. A standard Ficoll-Paque protocol was used to isolate PBMCs from peripheral blood. TriZol was used to extract RNA from bulk PBMCs, CD4 and CD8 fractions, and dextramer-positive and dextramer-negative fractions. TCR cDNA was synthesized by 5'RACE template switching, which introduced a universal primer site and unique molecular identifiers. Priming of cDNA synthesis was performed from both the TCR alpha and TCR beta constant segments. Two PCR steps were used to amplify libraries, with sample barcodes and sequencing adapters being added in the second step. Sequencing of libraries was done on Illumina HiSeq 2500 (2x100 bp) or NovaSeq (2x150 bp). The authors processed their data as follows. MIGEC handled demultiplexing of reads and collapsing into UMI consensus sequences, while MiXCR performed V(D)J alignment. Clonotypes responding to the vaccine were identified with edgeR on replicate PBMC samples, with the criteria of FDR below 0.01 and a log2 fold change above 5 up to day 15. Each bulk clonotype received a CD4 or CD8 identity based on whether the sequenced CD4 or CD8 repertoire contained that clonotype at higher abundance. TCRdb cleaned the public reads at Q25 with fastp, built clones with MiXCR and kept in-frame beta chains. Rows are unified per CDR3 protein, each entry keeping the most common DNA and genes. What appears here as the V and J calls and clone size reflects TCRdb's work, not the paper's. The sample table lists fewer than 650,000 distinct CDR3 sequences, roughly a fifth of them with a count of one. The ten largest clones represent about 15% of the sample.

The clonotype was recovered from a man younger than 35 who received the YFV17D yellow fever vaccine. The sequence links TRBV5-1 to TRBJ2-5, and TRBD1 may be the D gene, going by 5 matching bases. The sample consisted of PBMCs, taken 21 days after the first yellow fever vaccination. At the DNA level, the sequence is TGCGCCAGCAGCATGACAGTACAAGAGACCCAGTACTTC. It specifies CASSMTVQETQYF.